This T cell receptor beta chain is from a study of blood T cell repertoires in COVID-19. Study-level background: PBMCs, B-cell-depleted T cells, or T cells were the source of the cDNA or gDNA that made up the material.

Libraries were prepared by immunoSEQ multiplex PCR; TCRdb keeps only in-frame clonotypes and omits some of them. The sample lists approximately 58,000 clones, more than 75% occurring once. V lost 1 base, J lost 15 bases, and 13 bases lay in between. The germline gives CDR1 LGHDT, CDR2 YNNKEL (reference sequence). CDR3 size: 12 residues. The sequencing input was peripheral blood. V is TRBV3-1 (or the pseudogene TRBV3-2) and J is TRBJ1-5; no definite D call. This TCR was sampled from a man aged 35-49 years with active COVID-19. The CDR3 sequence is CASSQGLGPRHF. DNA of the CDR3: TGTGCCAGCAGCCAAGGCTTGGGCCCTCGGCATTTT.